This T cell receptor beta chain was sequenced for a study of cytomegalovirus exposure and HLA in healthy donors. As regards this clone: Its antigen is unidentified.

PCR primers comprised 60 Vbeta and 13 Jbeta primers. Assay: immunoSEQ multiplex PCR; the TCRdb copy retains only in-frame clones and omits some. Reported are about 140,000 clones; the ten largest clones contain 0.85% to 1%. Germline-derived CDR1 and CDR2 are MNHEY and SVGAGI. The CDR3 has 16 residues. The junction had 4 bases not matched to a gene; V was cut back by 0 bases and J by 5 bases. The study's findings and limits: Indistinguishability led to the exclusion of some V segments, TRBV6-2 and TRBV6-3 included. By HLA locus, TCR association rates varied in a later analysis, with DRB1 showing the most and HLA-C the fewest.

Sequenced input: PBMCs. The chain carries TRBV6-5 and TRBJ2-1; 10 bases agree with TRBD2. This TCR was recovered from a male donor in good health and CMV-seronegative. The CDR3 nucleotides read TGTGCCAGCAGTTACTCGCCTAGCGGGGGAAACAATGAGCAGTTCTTC. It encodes CASSYSPSGGNNEQFF.